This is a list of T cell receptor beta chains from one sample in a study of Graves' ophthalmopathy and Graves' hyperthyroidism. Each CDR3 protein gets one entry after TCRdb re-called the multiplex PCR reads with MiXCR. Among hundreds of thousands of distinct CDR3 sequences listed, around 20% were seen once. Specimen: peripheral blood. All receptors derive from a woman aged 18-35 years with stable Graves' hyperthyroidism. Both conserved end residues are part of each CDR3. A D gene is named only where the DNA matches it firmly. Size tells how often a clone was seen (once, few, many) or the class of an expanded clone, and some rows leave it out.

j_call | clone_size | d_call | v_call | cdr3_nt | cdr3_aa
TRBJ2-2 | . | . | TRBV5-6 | TGTGCCAGCAGATATGGACCCGCTCCGGTCTCTGGGGAGCTGTTTTTT | CASRYGPAPVSGELFF
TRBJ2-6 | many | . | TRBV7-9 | TGTGCCAGCAGCCCACAGTACTCTGGGGCCAACGTCCTGACTTTC | CASSPQYSGANVLTF
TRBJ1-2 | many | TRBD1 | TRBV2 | TGTGCCAGCAGTGCCCTATCCCGGGACAGAAGGGGCTACACCTTC | CASSALSRDRRGYTF
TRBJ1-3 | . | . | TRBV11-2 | TGTGCCAGCAGCTTAGTGGGCAGACACTCTGGAAACACCATATATTTT | CASSLVGRHSGNTIYF
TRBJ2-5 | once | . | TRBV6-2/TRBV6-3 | TGTGCCAGCAGTTTGGAGGGAAGATCGGAGACCCAGTACTTC | CASSLEGRSETQYF
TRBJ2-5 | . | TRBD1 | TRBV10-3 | TGTGCCGCAAGCACCGGGACAGGCCAAGAGACCCAGTACTTC | CAASTGTGQETQYF
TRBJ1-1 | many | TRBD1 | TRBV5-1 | TGCGCCAGCAGCTTGGAGACTCCGGGACAGGGAGCGGCTTTCTTT | CASSLETPGQGAAFF
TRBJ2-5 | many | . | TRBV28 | TGTGCCAGCAGTTTATCTTCGGGAGTGGAAGAGACCCAGTACTTC | CASSLSSGVEETQYF
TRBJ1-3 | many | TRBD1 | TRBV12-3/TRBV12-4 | TGTGCCAGCAACCCCCTCTGGGCAGGGGGATTAGGAAACACCATATATTTT | CASNPLWAGGLGNTIYF
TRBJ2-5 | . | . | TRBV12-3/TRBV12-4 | TGTGCCAGCAGGAAGGGGGCTAGCGGTAAGCAAGAGACCCAGTACTTC | CASRKGASGKQETQYF